This T cell receptor beta chain was profiled in a study of T cells in Graves' hyperthyroidism and ophthalmopathy. Amplified TCR beta CDR3 regions came from RNA transcripts. The HTBI primer set served for first-round RT-PCR of the TCR CDR3. TCRdb reprocessed the multiplex PCR reads with MiXCR, giving one entry per CDR3 protein. The sample records some 300,000 distinct CDR3 sequences, roughly a fifth being singletons. From germline, CDR1 is SGHNT and CDR2 YENEEA. Trimming cost V 5 bases and J 0 bases, with 12 bases left between them. The CDR3 runs to 15 residues. Ophthalmopathy cases scored 3 or more on the Clinical Activity Score and 4 or more on NOSPECS grade, with duration below 3 months. This clonotype was detected many times.

This receptor was obtained from a man aged 50-59 years with Graves' ophthalmopathy. Sequencing input: blood. The rearrangement links TRBV11-3 to TRBJ2-3, with D unresolved. As DNA, the CDR3 is TGTGCCAGCAGCCAAACCAGTGGGAGCACAGATACGCAGTATTTT. Translated: CASSQTSGSTDTQYF.